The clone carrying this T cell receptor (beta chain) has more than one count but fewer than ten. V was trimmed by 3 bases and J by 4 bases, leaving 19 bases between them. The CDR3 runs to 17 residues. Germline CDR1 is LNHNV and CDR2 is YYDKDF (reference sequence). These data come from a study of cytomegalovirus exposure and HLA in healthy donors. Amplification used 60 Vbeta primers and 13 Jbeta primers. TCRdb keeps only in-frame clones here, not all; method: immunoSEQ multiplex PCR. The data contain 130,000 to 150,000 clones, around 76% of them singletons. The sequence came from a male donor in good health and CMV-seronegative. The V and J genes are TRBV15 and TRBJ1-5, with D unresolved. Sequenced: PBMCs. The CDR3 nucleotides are TGTGCCACCAGCAGTGAGCGCTCCCTCTCCGCGAATCAGCCCCAGCATTTT. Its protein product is CATSSERSLSANQPQHF.